This T cell receptor beta chain was sequenced for a study of read filtering for tumor transcriptome and immune sequencing. Every patient had bone marrow sampled while the disease was active. V was pared by 2 bases and J by 3 bases, with 7 bases between. The CDR3 length is 14 residues. Germline assignment: CDR1 MGHDK and CDR2 SYGVNS. This clonotype was seen repeatedly, ten times or more. From 300 to 450 ng of RNA, a library with molecular barcoded alpha/delta and beta/gamma adaptors was made. TCRdb fed the reads into MiXCR, producing one record per CDR3 protein. Among tens of thousands of distinct CDR3 sequences listed, approximately 21% were seen once.

This sequence originates from a donor aged 40 or older with multiple myeloma. The V call is TRBV25-1, the J call TRBJ1-4; the D gene is possibly TRBD1 (6 bases). Material: a population of CD138-negative cells sorted from bone marrow. CDR3 protein: CASSERTANEKLFF. The CDR3 DNA follows: TGTGCCAGCAGTGAAAGGACAGCTAATGAAAAACTGTTTTTT.